Each of the 21 T cell receptor beta chains below was sequenced from the same sample in a study of cytomegalovirus exposure and HLA in healthy donors. Researchers ran the PCR with 60 Vbeta and 13 Jbeta primers. Assay: immunoSEQ multiplex PCR; the TCRdb copy retains only in-frame clones and omits some. The sample carries 140,000 to 150,000 clones, approximately 63% recorded once. The sequenced sample was PBMCs. The source is a woman aged 60 to 75 in good health and CMV-seropositive.

This clone showed up just a few times. The chain uses TRBV19 and TRBJ2-3; possible D gene TRBD2, 6 bases. The CDR3 contains 16 residues. The germline V gene has CDR1 LNHDA and CDR2 SQIVND (reference sequence). V lost 5 bases and J lost 0, with 15 bases in between. In DNA, the CDR3 is TGTGCCAGTAGTCGGGCCCGGGACTGGAGCACAGATACGCAGTATTTT. It specifies CASSRARDWSTDTQYF. Complete variable domain (other parts from reference TRBV19 and TRBJ2-3): DGGITQSPKYLFRKEGQNVTLSCEQNLNHDAMYWYRQDPGQGLRLIYYSQIVNDFQKGDIAEGYSVSREKKESFPLTVTSAQKNPTAFYLCASSRARDWSTDTQYFGPGTRLTVL.

The chain uses TRBV5-1 and TRBJ2-1; tentative D call: TRBD2 (5 bases). Germline assignment: CDR1 SGHRS and CDR2 YFSETQ. V shed 0 bases and J shed 11 bases, with 9 bases lying between them. The CDR3 is 12 amino acids. DNA for the CDR3: TGCGCCAGCAGCTTGGCCGGACTTAAGCAGTTCTTC. It specifies CASSLAGLKQFF. The complete variable domain, with remaining parts taken from reference TRBV5-1 and TRBJ2-1, reads KAGVTQTPRYLIKTRGQQVTLSCSPISGHRSVSWYQQTPGQGLQFLFEYFSETQRNKGNFPGRFSGRQFSNSRSEMNVSTLELGDSALYLCASSLAGLKQFFGPGTRLTVL.

J is TRBJ1-2 and V is TRBV29-1; possible D gene TRBD1, 5 bases. The germline CDR1 and CDR2 sequences are SQVTM and ANQGSEA. The CDR3 contains 14 residues. Between the trimmed V and J ends, which lost 1 base and 5 bases, there was a span of 14 bases. This CDR3 is CSVEASDRSYGYTF. Here the CDR3 DNA reads TGCAGCGTTGAAGCTTCCGACAGAAGTTATGGCTACACCTTC.

The CDR3 is CASSESGLHEQYF. DNA for the CDR3: TGCGCCAGCAGTGAGTCGGGGCTCCACGAGCAGTACTTC. The chain is built from TRBV10-1 and TRBJ2-7, with a possible D match to TRBD1 (5 bases). Between the trimmed V and J ends, which lost 0 bases and 5 bases, there was a span of 8 bases. This CDR3 region has 13 residues. Germline assignment: CDR1 WNHNN and CDR2 SYGVQD (reference sequence).

This clone was detected once. The chain has TRBV5-4 and TRBJ2-5, with 7 bases lining up with TRBD1. Germline CDR1 is SGHNT and CDR2 is YYREEE (reference sequence). With 4 bases clipped from V and 10 bases from J, the junction kept 16 bases outside the gene matches. The CDR3 is made up of 15 amino acids. As DNA, the CDR3 is TGTGCCAGCAGCAATCAACCGGGACAGAAAGTCGACCAGTACTTC. It codes for CASSNQPGQKVDQYF.

The chain links TRBV27 to TRBJ2-7; 8 bases match TRBD2. With V trimmed by 7 bases and J by 5 bases, 10 bases remained unmatched. CDR1 MNHEY and CDR2 SMNVEV come from the germline V gene (reference sequence). CDR3 length: 14 amino acids. In DNA, the CDR3 is TGTGCCAGCACCCGAGCGGGAGAACTCCACGAGCAGTACTTC. This sequence encodes CASTRAGELHEQYF.

The J gene is TRBJ1-2, the V gene TRBV5-1; D might be TRBD1 (6 bases). CDR1 and CDR2 (germline): SGHRS, YFSETQ. This CDR3 comprises 14 residues. V was shortened by 7 bases and J by 2 bases, with 15 bases between the two germline ends. CDR3 nucleotide sequence: TGCGCCAGCGCTTCTTCGGGACACAACTATGGCTACACCTTC. Its translation is CASASSGHNYGYTF. Complete variable domain (other parts from reference TRBV5-1 and TRBJ1-2): KAGVTQTPRYLIKTRGQQVTLSCSPISGHRSVSWYQQTPGQGLQFLFEYFSETQRNKGNFPGRFSGRQFSNSRSEMNVSTLELGDSALYLCASASSGHNYGYTFGSGTRLTVV.

V is TRBV15 and J is TRBJ1-1; D not resolved. The CDR3 is 15 amino acids. CDR1 is LNHNV and CDR2 is YYDKDF in the germline V gene (reference sequence). Trimming took off 0 bases at V and 1 base at J, with 9 bases between the two ends. Here the CDR3 DNA reads TGTGCCACCAGCAGAGATCTTTTACAGAACACTGAAGCTTTCTTT. Translation: CATSRDLLQNTEAFF.

Only one count was recorded for this clone. The chain has TRBV27 and TRBJ1-5; possibly TRBD1 for D (6 bases). Trimming shortened V by 2 bases and J by 3 bases, and 11 bases separated the two germline ends. The germline V gene encodes CDR1 MNHEY and CDR2 SMNVEV (reference sequence). The CDR3 spans 15 residues. CDR3: CASSLARGNNQPQHF. The DNA for the CDR3 is TGTGCCAGCAGTTTAGCCAGGGGAAACAATCAGCCCCAGCATTTT.

The V call is TRBV18, the J call TRBJ1-1, with unresolved D. The CDR3 runs to 14 residues. Germline V gene lookup returns CDR1 KGHSH and CDR2 LQKENI. Trimming stripped 2 bases from V and 7 bases from J, with 14 bases between. This CDR3 is CASSPKTSRNEAFF. In DNA form, the CDR3 reads TGTGCCAGCTCACCAAAAACCTCGCGAAATGAAGCTTTCTTT.

A few counts support this clone. This sequence joins TRBV5-1 and TRBJ2-2, with D hard to call. Germline-derived CDR1 and CDR2 are SGHRS and YFSETQ. The CDR3 is 15 amino acids. V lost 0 bases to trimming and J lost 3 bases, with 9 bases between them. CDR3 region: CASSLEARYTGELFF. In DNA form, the CDR3 reads TGCGCCAGCAGCTTGGAAGCCCGTTACACCGGGGAGCTGTTTTTT.

This clone has only one observation. The chain is built from TRBV12-5 and TRBJ2-2; D unresolved. V shed 1 base and J shed 1 base, with 7 bases lying between them. The V gene's germline CDR1 is LGHNT and CDR2 FRNRAP. This CDR3 comprises 15 residues. The CDR3 nucleotides are TGTGCTAGTGGTTTGGACAGCTTGAACACCGGGGAGCTGTTTTTT. Amino acid sequence: CASGLDSLNTGELFF.

The V and J genes are TRBV9 and TRBJ1-1; D is ambiguous. V lost 0 bases and J lost 3, with 9 bases in between. The CDR3 runs 14 residues. Germline V gene lookup returns CDR1 SGDLS and CDR2 YYNGEE. CDR3 nucleotides: TGTGCCAGCAGCGTAGGGACTTCGGACACTGAAGCTTTCTTT. Its protein is CASSVGTSDTEAFF.

This clone was detected only a few times. The chain joins TRBV6-1 to TRBJ2-2; maybe TRBD1 (5 bases). CDR1 is MNHNS and CDR2 is SASEGT in the germline V gene. The germline V and J ends were trimmed by 6 bases and 2 bases, with 10 bases remaining between them. CDR3 length: 14 residues. The CDR3 region is CASRADSNTGELFF. The CDR3 DNA reads TGTGCCAGCAGAGCTGACAGTAACACCGGGGAGCTGTTTTTT.

The chain joins TRBV25-1 to TRBJ2-5, with 7 bases identical to TRBD1. From germline, CDR1 is MGHDK and CDR2 SYGVNS. CDR3 length: 18 residues. J gave up 5 bases and V 2 bases, and 17 bases lay outside the gene matches. The CDR3 reads CASSEPLGTAPKSETQYF. The DNA for the CDR3 is TGTGCCAGCAGTGAACCCTTAGGGACAGCACCCAAATCGGAGACCCAGTACTTC.

The gene calls are TRBV2 and TRBJ1-6; the D is unclear. The CDR3 covers 12 residues. V shed 7 bases and J shed 7 bases, with 8 bases lying between them. Germline V gene data show CDR1 as SNHLY and CDR2 as FYNNEI. CDR3 region: CASTLQNSPLHF. The CDR3 coding sequence is TGTGCCAGCACTTTACAGAATTCACCCCTCCACTTT.

The CDR3 spells CSVEDRGGLNYGYTF. For the CDR3, the DNA is TGCAGCGTTGAAGATAGGGGGGGCTTAAACTATGGCTACACCTTC. The chain links TRBV29-1 to TRBJ1-2; weak D call: TRBD1 (6 bases). The CDR3 is 15 residues long. Germline V gives CDR1 SQVTM, CDR2 ANQGSEA. The V and J ends lost 0 bases and 2 bases respectively, with 13 bases between them.

CDR3 in DNA: TGTGCCTGGAGTGTACTGGGGGGAAAACTGTTTTTT. It encodes CAWSVLGGKLFF. This chain joins TRBV30 and TRBJ1-4; a possible D gene is TRBD1 (5 bases). Trimming cost V 0 bases and J 10 bases, with 9 bases left between them. The CDR3 covers 12 residues. CDR1 and CDR2 from the germline V gene are GTSNPN and SVGIG (reference sequence).

The rearrangement links TRBV5-1 to TRBJ2-5; 10 bases are shared with TRBD1. With 0 bases clipped from V and 5 bases from J, the junction kept 7 bases outside the gene matches. The germline V gene has CDR1 SGHRS and CDR2 YFSETQ. The CDR3 consists of 16 residues. The CDR3 is CASSLAPGQGMETQYF. The CDR3 nucleotides are TGCGCCAGCAGCTTGGCACCGGGACAGGGGATGGAGACCCAGTACTTC.

The chain employs TRBV30 and TRBJ2-1, with a possible D match to TRBD1 (5 bases). Trimming took off 3 bases at V and 7 bases at J, with 13 bases between the two ends. CDR3 length: 13 residues. Germline-derived CDR1 and CDR2 are GTSNPN and SVGIG (reference sequence). CDR3 region: CAWSRDRLNEQFF. In nucleotides, the CDR3 is TGTGCCTGGAGCCGAGACAGATTAAATGAGCAGTTCTTC.

V is TRBV14 and J is TRBJ1-2, with D tentatively TRBD1 (5 bases). The CDR3 loop spans 14 amino acids. Deletions cut 1 base from V and 4 bases from J, with 10 bases between. Per germline, CDR1 SGHDN and CDR2 FVKESK. Written as DNA, the CDR3 is TGTGCCAGCAGCCAAGTAAGGGGAGGCTATGGCTACACCTTC. This translates into CASSQVRGGYGYTF.